These T cell receptor beta chains were read from a single sample in a study of blood T cells in healthy people across ages. TCRdb re-derived calls from the 5' RACE reads in MiXCR, one entry per CDR3 protein. The table lists about 1,400,000 distinct CDR3 sequences, roughly 64% of them singletons. The sequenced sample consisted of blood. These receptors were obtained from a man aged 18 to 29 in good health. CDR3s leave out the opening cysteine and the closing phenylalanine or tryptophan. The order of the fields is J gene, V gene, clone size, CDR3 protein. Clone size, where shown, is once, few, many, or a class for clones that have expanded.

j_gene: TRBJ2-3
v_gene: TRBV27
abundance: NA
CDR3aa: ASSLAQGVSTDTQY

j_gene: TRBJ1-2
v_gene: TRBV29-1
abundance: NA
CDR3aa: SAVFRGGYT

j_gene: TRBJ2-7
v_gene: TRBV6-2/TRBV6-3
abundance: NA
CDR3aa: ASSLDNTEQY

j_gene: TRBJ2-3
v_gene: TRBV12-3/TRBV12-4
abundance: NA
CDR3aa: ASRRDRTDTQY

j_gene: TRBJ1-6
v_gene: TRBV7-8
abundance: NA
CDR3aa: ASSFGAPLH

j_gene: TRBJ2-1
v_gene: TRBV29-1
abundance: NA
CDR3aa: SVEGGLARGYEQF

j_gene: TRBJ2-1
v_gene: TRBV20-1
abundance: NA
CDR3aa: SARPPVLGEQF

j_gene: NA
v_gene: TRBV7-9
abundance: NA
CDR3aa: ASSSSDRTYEQY

j_gene: TRBJ1-1
v_gene: TRBV30
abundance: NA
CDR3aa: ASQGDTEAF

j_gene: TRBJ2-7
v_gene: TRBV27
abundance: few
CDR3aa: ASSTTGGASYEQY

j_gene: TRBJ2-1
v_gene: TRBV5-5
abundance: NA
CDR3aa: ASSPSEASRVGEQF

j_gene: TRBJ1-1
v_gene: TRBV6-2/TRBV6-3
abundance: NA
CDR3aa: ASSPPVRPAEAF

j_gene: NA
v_gene: TRBV5-1
abundance: NA
CDR3aa: ASLLIYGTPVEETQY

j_gene: TRBJ2-7
v_gene: TRBV5-1
abundance: NA
CDR3aa: ASWDVTGTYEQY

j_gene: TRBJ1-4
v_gene: TRBV10-3
abundance: NA
CDR3aa: AISEPTQGTNEKLF